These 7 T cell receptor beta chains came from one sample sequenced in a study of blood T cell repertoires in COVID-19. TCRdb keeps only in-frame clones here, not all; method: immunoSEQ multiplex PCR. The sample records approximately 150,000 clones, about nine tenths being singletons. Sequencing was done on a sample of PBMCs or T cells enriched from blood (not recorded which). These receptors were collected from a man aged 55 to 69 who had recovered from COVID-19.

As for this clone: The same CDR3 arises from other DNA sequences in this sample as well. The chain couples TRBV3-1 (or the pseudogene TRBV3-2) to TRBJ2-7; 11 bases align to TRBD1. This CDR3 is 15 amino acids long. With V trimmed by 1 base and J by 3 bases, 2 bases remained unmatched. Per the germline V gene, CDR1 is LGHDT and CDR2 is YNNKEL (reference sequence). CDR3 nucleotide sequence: TGTGCCAGCAGCCAAGGGGGGACAGGGGGCTACGAGCAGTACTTC. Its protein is CASSQGGTGGYEQYF.

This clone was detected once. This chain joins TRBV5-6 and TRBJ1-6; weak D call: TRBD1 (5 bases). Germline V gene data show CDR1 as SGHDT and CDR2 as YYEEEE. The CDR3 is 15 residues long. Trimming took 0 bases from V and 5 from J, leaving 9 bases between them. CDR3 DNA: TGTGCCAGCAGCTTGGGTCAGGGAAATAATTCACCCCTCCACTTT. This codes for CASSLGQGNNSPLHF.

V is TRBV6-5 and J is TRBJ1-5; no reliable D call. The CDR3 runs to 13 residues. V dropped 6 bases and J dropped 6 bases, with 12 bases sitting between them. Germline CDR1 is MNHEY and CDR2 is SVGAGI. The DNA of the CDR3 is TGTGCCAGCAGCTTTAATTGGGCTCAGCCCCAGCATTTT. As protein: CASSFNWAQPQHF.

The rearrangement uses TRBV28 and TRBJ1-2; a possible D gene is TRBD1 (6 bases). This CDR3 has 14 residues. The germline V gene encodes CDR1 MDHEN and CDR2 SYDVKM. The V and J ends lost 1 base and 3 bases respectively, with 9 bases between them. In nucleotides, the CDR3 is TGTGCCAGCAGTTTATTTTCAGGGGACTATGGCTACACCTTC. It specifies CASSLFSGDYGYTF.

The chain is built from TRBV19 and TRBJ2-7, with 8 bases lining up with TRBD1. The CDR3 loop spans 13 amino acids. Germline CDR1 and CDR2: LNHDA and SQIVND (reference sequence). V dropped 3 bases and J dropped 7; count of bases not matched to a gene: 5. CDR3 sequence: CASSIRTGREQYF. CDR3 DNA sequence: TGTGCCAGTAGTATCCGGACAGGGCGAGAGCAGTACTTC.

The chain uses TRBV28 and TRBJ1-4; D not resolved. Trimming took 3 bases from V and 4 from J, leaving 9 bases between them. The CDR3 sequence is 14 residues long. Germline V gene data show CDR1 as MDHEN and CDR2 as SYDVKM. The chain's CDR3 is CASSLRAVNEKLFF. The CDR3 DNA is TGTGCCAGCAGTTTGCGGGCGGTTAATGAAAAACTGTTTTTT.

The CDR3 spells CASSHRQYNEAFF. The DNA for the CDR3 is TGTGCCAGTAGTCACCGACAGTATAATGAAGCTTTCTTT. This chain joins TRBV19 and TRBJ1-1, with D maybe TRBD1 (5 bases). V lost 5 bases to trimming and J lost 7 bases, with 14 bases between them. CDR3 size: 13 residues. Germline CDR1 is LNHDA and CDR2 is SQIVND (reference sequence).